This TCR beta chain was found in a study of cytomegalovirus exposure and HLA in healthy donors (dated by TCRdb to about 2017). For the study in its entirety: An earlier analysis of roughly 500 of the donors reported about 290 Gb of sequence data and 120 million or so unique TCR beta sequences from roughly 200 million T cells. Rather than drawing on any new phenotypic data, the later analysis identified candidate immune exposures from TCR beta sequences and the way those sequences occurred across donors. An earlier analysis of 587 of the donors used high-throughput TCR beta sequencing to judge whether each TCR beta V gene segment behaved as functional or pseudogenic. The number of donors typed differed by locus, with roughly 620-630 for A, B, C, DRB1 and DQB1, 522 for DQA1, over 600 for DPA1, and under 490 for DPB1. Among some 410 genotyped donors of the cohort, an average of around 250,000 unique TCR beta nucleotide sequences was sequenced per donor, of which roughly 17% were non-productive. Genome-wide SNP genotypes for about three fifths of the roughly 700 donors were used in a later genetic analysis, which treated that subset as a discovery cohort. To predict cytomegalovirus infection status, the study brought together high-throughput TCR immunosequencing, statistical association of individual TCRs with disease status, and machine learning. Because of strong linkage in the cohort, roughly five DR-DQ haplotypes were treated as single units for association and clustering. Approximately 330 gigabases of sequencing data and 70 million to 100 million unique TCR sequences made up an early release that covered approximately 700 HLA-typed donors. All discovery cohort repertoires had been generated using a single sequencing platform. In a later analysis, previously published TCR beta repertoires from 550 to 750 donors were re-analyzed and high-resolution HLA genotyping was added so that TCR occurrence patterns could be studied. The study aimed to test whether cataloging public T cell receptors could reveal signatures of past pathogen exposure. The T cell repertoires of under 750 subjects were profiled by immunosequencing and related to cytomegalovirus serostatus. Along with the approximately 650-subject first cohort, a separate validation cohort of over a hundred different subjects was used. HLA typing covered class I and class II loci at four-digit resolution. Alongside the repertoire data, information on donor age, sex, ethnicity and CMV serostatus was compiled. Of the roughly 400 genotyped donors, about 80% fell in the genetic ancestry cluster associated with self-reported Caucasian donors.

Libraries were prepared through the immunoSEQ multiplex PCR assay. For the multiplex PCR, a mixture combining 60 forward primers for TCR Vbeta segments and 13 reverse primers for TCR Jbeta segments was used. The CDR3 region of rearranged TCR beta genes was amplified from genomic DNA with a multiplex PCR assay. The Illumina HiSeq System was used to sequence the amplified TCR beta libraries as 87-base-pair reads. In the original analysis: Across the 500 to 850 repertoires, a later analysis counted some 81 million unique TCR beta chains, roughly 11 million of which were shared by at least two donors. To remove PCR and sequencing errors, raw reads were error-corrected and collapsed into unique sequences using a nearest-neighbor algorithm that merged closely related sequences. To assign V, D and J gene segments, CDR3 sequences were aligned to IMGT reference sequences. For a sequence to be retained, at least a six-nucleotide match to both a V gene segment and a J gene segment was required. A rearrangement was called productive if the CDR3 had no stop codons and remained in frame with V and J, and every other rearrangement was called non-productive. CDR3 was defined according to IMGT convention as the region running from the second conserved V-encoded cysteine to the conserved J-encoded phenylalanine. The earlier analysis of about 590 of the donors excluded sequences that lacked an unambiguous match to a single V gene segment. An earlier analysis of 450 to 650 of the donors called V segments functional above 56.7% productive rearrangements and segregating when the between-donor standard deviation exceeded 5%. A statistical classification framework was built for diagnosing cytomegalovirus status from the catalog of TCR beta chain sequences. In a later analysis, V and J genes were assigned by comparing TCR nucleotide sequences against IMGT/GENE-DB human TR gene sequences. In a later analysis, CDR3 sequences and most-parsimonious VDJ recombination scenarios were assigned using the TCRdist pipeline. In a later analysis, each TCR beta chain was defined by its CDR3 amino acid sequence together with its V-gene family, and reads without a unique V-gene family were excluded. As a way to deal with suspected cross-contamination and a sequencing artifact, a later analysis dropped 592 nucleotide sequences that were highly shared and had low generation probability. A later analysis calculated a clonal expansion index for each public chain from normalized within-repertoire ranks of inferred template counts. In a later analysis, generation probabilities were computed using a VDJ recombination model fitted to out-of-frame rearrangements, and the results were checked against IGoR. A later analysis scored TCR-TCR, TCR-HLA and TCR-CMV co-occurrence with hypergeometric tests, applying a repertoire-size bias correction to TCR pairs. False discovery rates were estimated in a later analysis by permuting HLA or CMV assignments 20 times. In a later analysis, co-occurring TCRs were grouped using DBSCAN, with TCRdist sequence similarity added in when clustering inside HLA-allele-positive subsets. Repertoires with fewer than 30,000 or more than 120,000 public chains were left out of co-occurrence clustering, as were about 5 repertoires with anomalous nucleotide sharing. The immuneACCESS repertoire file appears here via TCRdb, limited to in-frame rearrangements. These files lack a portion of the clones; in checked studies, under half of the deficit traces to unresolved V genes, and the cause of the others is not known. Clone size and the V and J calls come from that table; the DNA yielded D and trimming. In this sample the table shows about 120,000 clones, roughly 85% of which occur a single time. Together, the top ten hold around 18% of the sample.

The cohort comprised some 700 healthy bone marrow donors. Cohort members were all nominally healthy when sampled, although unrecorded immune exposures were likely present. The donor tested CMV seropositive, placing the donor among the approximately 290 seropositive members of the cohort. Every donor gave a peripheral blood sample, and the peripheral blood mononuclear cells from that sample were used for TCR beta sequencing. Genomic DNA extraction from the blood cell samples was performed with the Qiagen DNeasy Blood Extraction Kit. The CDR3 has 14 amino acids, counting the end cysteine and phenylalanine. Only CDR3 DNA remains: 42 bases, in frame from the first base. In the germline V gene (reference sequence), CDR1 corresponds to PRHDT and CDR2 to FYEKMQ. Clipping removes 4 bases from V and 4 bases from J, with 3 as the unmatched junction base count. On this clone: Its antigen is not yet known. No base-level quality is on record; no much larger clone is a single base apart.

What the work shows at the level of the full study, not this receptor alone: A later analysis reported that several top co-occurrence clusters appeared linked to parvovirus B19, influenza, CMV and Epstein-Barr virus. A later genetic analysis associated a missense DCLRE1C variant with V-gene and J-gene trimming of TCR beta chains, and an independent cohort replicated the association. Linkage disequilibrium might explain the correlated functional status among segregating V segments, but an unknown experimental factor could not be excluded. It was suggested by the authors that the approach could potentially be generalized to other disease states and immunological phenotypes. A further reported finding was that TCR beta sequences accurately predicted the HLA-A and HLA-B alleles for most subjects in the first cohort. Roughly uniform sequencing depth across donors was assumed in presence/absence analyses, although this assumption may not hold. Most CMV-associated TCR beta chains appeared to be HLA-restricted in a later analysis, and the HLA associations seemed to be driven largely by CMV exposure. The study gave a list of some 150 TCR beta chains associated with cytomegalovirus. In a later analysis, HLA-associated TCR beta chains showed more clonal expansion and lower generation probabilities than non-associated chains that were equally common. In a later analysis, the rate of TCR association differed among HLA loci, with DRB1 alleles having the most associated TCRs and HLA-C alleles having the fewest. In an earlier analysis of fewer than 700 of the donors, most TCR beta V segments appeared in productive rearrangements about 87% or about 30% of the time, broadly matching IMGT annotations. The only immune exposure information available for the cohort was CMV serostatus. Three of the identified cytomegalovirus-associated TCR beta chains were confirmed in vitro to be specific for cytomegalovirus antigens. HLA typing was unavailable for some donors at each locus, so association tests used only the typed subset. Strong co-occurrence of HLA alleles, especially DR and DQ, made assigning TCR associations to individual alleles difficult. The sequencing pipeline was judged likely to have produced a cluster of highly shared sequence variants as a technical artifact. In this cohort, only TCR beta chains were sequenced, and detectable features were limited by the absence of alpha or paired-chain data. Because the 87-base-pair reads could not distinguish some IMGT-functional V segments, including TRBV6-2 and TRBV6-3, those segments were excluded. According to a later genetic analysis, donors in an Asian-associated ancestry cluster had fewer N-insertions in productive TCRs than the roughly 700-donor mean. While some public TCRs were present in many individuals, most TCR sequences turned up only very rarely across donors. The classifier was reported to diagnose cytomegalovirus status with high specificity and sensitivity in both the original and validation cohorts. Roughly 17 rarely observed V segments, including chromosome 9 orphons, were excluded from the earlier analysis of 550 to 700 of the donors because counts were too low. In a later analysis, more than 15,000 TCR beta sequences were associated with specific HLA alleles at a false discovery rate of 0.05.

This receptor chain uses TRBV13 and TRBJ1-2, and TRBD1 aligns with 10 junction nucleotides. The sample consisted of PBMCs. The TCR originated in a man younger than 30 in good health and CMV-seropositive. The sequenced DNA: TGTGCCAGCAGCTCGACAGGGGGCGCCTATGGCTACACCTTC. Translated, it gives CASSSTGGAYGYTF.